These 20 T cell receptor beta chains were all obtained from the same sample, sequenced in a study of blood T cell repertoires in COVID-19. Sequenced by immunoSEQ multiplex PCR; TCRdb stores in-frame clones only, minus some. Altogether 100,000 or so clones are present, about 81% being singletons, with the ten largest covering 10% to 15%. Specimen: peripheral blood. These TCRs come from a human donor in a cohort sampled during active COVID-19.

The chain joins TRBV3-1 (or the pseudogene TRBV3-2) to TRBJ1-1, with a weak D call TRBD1 (6 bases). Between the trimmed V and J ends, which lost 5 bases and 5 bases, there was a span of 18 bases. The germline V gene has CDR1 LGHDT and CDR2 YNNKEL (reference sequence). CDR3 length equals 15 residues. The CDR3 region is CASSFRGGAGTEAFF. In DNA form, the CDR3 reads TGTGCCAGCAGCTTCAGAGGGGGGGCAGGTACTGAAGCTTTCTTT.

The genes are TRBV5-1 and TRBJ2-1; 7 bases fit TRBD2. V was pared by 2 bases and J by 0 bases, with 2 bases of the junction left unmatched. CDR1 is SGHRS, CDR2 YFSETQ, per germline. CDR3 size: 15 residues. For the CDR3, the DNA is TGCGCCAGCAGCTTAGCGGGGAGCTCCTACAATGAGCAGTTCTTC. Its translation: CASSLAGSSYNEQFF.

J is TRBJ2-7 and V is TRBV6-5; 10 positions match TRBD2. The CDR3 consists of 15 residues. V trimming: 2 bases; J trimming: 4 bases; junction bases outside the gene matches: 5. Germline CDR1 MNHEY, CDR2 SVGAGI. CDR3 in amino acids: CASSYERGGPYEQYF. The CDR3 region has the DNA TGTGCCAGCAGTTACGAGCGGGGGGGCCCTTACGAGCAGTACTTC.

This clone was counted once. The J gene is TRBJ1-1, the V gene TRBV27; 7 nucleotides match TRBD1. Unmatched junction bases numbered 7, after V lost 4 bases and J lost 5 bases. CDR3 length: 14 residues. CDR1 MNHEY and CDR2 SMNVEV come from the germline V gene (reference sequence). CDR3 loop: CASSSQGWATEAFF. In DNA form, the CDR3 reads TGTGCCAGCAGTTCACAGGGGTGGGCTACTGAAGCTTTCTTT.

This clone appeared a few times. This chain links TRBV9 with TRBJ2-3; TRBD2 aligns across 9 bases. Germline V CDR1 and CDR2: SGDLS, YYNGEE. The junction had 10 bases not matched to a gene; V was cut back by 4 bases and J by 4 bases. This CDR3 has 16 residues. CDR3 protein: CASSPRLSGGADTQYF. CDR3 sequence (DNA): TGTGCCAGCAGCCCCCGCCTTAGCGGGGGAGCAGATACGCAGTATTTT.

The chain recombines TRBV7-3 with TRBJ2-1; 7 bases are a match to TRBD1. Looked up from germline, CDR1 is SGHTA and CDR2 is FQGTGA. Unmatched junction bases numbered 3, after V lost 1 base and J lost 3 bases. The CDR3 has 15 residues. The CDR3 region is CASSLKGAVYNEQFF. CDR3 DNA: TGTGCCAGCAGCTTAAAGGGGGCCGTCTACAATGAGCAGTTCTTC.

V and J are TRBV7-2 and TRBJ2-7; a possible D gene is TRBD2 (6 bases). V gave up 0 bases and J gave up 2 bases, with 11 bases separating them. The CDR3 is made up of 15 amino acids. Germline V gives CDR1 SGHTA, CDR2 FQGNSA. DNA of the CDR3: TGTGCCAGCAGCTTAGCGCGGGACGTAACCTACGAGCAGTACTTC. Translated: CASSLARDVTYEQYF.

This chain joins TRBV7-6 and TRBJ2-2, with TRBD2 matching 13 bases. Germline CDR1 SGHVS, CDR2 FNYEAQ. This CDR3 comprises 17 residues. V lost 5 bases to trimming and J lost 5 bases; unmatched junction nucleotides: 8. CDR3 nucleotide sequence: TGTGCCAGCAGCCCGGGGACTAGCGGGGAGCCAACCGGGGAGCTGTTTTTT. Residues: CASSPGTSGEPTGELFF.

The chain uses TRBV15 and TRBJ1-2; 7 nucleotides agree with TRBD1. CDR3 length: 15 amino acids. The J segment lost 0 bases and the V segment lost 5 bases, leaving 6 bases of the junction unmatched. Germline V lookup: CDR1 LNHNV, CDR2 YYDKDF (reference sequence). The CDR3 nucleotides read TGTGCCACCAGCCCCCGGGACAGTCCTAACTATGGCTACACCTTC. Translation: CATSPRDSPNYGYTF.

The chain joins TRBV7-2 to TRBJ2-7; a weak D match, TRBD1 (6 bases). Germline values: CDR1 SGHTA, CDR2 FQGNSA. V was pared by 3 bases and J by 0 bases, with 12 bases between. The CDR3 length is 15 residues. For the CDR3, the DNA is TGTGCCAGCAGCTTTTCTACAGGGAGCTCCTACGAGCAGTACTTC. The encoded protein is CASSFSTGSSYEQYF.

V is TRBV23-1 and J is TRBJ1-2; possible D gene TRBD1, 5 bases. TRBV23-1 is flagged as an ORF with uncertain function. This CDR3 has 18 residues. The germline V and J ends were trimmed by 2 bases and 1 base, with 20 bases remaining between them. As DNA, the CDR3 is TGCGCCAGCAGTCAACCATGGTTAGGCGGGGGGTATAACTATGGCTACACCTTC. It codes for CASSQPWLGGGYNYGYTF.

The chain recombines TRBV7-2 with TRBJ2-3, with D unresolved. From germline, CDR1 is SGHTA and CDR2 FQGNSA. The V and J ends lost 7 bases and 9 bases respectively, with 11 bases between them. The CDR3 loop spans 11 amino acids. The chain's CDR3 is CASTLGKTQYF. CDR3 sequence (DNA): TGTGCCAGCACCCTAGGAAAGACGCAGTATTTT.

This rearrangement joins TRBV5-5 to TRBJ1-2; 9 bases align to TRBD1. Germline V CDR1 and CDR2: SGHKS, YYEKEE (reference sequence). V dropped 0 bases and J dropped 7; count of bases not matched to a gene: 4. There are 14 residues in the CDR3. The CDR3 DNA reads as TGTGCCAGCAGCTTGGGCCGGGACAGGGCTGGCTACACCTTC. It encodes CASSLGRDRAGYTF.

This clone is a singleton in its sample. The CDR3 nucleotides read TGTGCCAGCAGTCAACAGAGACGGTGGCGGGGTGTGGCACCGAACACCGGGGAGCTGTTTTTT. Amino acid sequence: CASSQQRRWRGVAPNTGELFF. The gene calls are TRBV27 and TRBJ2-2; TRBD2 is a possible D gene (6 bases). Trimming took 5 bases from V and 0 from J, leaving 28 bases between them. Germline lookup yields CDR1 MNHEY and CDR2 SMNVEV (reference sequence). CDR3 length: 21 amino acids.

J is TRBJ2-2 and V is TRBV6-4; possibly TRBD1 for D (6 bases). The germline CDR1 and CDR2 sequences are MRHNA and SNTAGT. The CDR3 has 15 residues. V was shortened by 6 bases and J by 2 bases, with 13 bases between the two germline ends. The CDR3 spells CASSPGQFNTGELFF. The DNA of the CDR3 is TGTGCCAGCAGCCCTGGACAGTTCAACACCGGGGAGCTGTTTTTT.

The chain combines TRBV6-5 with TRBJ1-1; D is unclear. The V end was cut by 0 bases, the J end by 1 base, with 9 bases between. The CDR3 length is 15 residues. Per germline, CDR1 MNHEY and CDR2 SVGAGI. The CDR3, as DNA: TGTGCCAGCAGTTACTCGGCAGCGCAGAACACTGAAGCTTTCTTT. Protein sequence: CASSYSAAQNTEAFF.

This clone is medium-sized. The V gene is TRBV7-2, the J gene TRBJ1-2; 7 bases agree with TRBD1. After removal of 1 base from V and 0 bases from J, the junction contained 5 bases not matched to a gene. Germline CDR1 reads SGHTA; CDR2 reads FQGNSA. CDR3 length: 16 residues. As DNA, the CDR3 is TGTGCCAGCAGCTTAGGAGGGGGCTCGGCTAACTATGGCTACACCTTC. Amino acids: CASSLGGGSANYGYTF. Filled out from reference TRBV7-2 and TRBJ1-2, the complete variable domain reads GAGVSQSPSNKVTEKGKDVELRCDPISGHTALYWYRQSLGQGLEFLIYFQGNSAPDKSGLPSDRFSAERTGGSVSTLTIQRTQQEDSAVYLCASSLGGGSANYGYTFGSGTRLTVV.

This chain uses TRBV4-2 with TRBJ2-5, with 8 positions matching TRBD2. V dropped 1 base and J dropped 2; count of bases not matched to a gene: 6. Germline V CDR1 and CDR2: LGHNA, YNFKEQ. This CDR3 has 16 amino acids. CDR3 coding DNA: TGTGCCAGCAGCCAAGGCTTCACGGGGGGGCAAGAGACCCAGTACTTC. It encodes CASSQGFTGGQETQYF.

The chain employs TRBV6-6 and TRBJ2-1; 7 bases are shared with TRBD1. Germline lookup yields CDR1 MNHNY and CDR2 SVGAGI (reference sequence). The V segment lost 0 bases and the J segment 4 bases; nucleotides outside the gene matches: 0. The CDR3 consists of 14 residues. CDR3 amino acids: CASSYSGQYNEQFF. CDR3 DNA: TGTGCCAGCAGTTACTCGGGACAGTACAATGAGCAGTTCTTC.

This clone was picked up a small number of times. V and J are TRBV6-5 and TRBJ1-1; 8 positions match TRBD1. V was clipped by 2 bases and J by 2 bases; unmatched bases: 7. CDR3 length: 16 residues. Germline V lookup: CDR1 MNHEY, CDR2 SVGAGI. The CDR3: CASSYAVAGGNTEAFF. In nucleotides, the CDR3 is TGTGCCAGCAGTTACGCGGTCGCAGGGGGCAACACTGAAGCTTTCTTT.